These 21 T cell receptor beta chains were sequenced from one sample in a study of blood T cell repertoires in COVID-19. Here immunoSEQ multiplex PCR was the method, and the copy in TCRdb shows in-frame clones only, minus some. The data hold hundreds of thousands of clones, with roughly 91% observed a single time. Sequenced: PBMCs or T cells enriched from blood (not recorded which). Receptor source: a woman aged 45-65 years who had been exposed to COVID-19.

As DNA, the CDR3 is TGTGCCACCAGCAGAGATCGGGTCAGGGCTCGCACCTACGAGCAGTACTTC. Amino acids: CATSRDRVRARTYEQYF. The J gene is TRBJ2-7, the V gene TRBV15; weak D call: TRBD1 (5 bases). The ends were cut back, 0 bases at V and 2 bases at J, with 17 bases in the middle. CDR1 LNHNV and CDR2 YYDKDF come from the germline V gene (reference sequence). The CDR3 spans 17 residues.

The chain joins TRBV5-6 to TRBJ1-2; D is undetermined. The CDR3 contains 11 residues. V shed 7 bases and J shed 6 bases, with 10 bases lying between them. CDR1 is SGHDT, CDR2 YYEEEE, per germline. This CDR3 reads CASLGGDGYTF. The CDR3 bases are TGTGCCAGCCTCGGCGGTGATGGCTACACCTTC.

V and J are TRBV5-1 and TRBJ2-1; TRBD2 matches at 9 bases. The CDR3 contains 15 residues. Germline trimming cut 3 bases from V and 3 bases from J; bases unmatched to any gene: 4. Germline CDR1 SGHRS, CDR2 YFSETQ. This chain's CDR3 is CASSSFSGSYNEQFF. In nucleotides, the CDR3 is TGCGCCAGCAGCTCATTTAGCGGGAGCTACAATGAGCAGTTCTTC.

This clone was seen once. In DNA form, the CDR3 reads TGTGCCAGCAGTGACTCTATAAATTCACCCCTCCACTTT. It specifies CASSDSINSPLHF. This sequence joins TRBV6-4 and TRBJ1-6; the D is unclear. Trimming pared 0 bases from V and 7 bases from J, leaving 4 bases between. Germline loops: CDR1 MRHNA, CDR2 SNTAGT. The CDR3 spans 13 residues.

The V and J genes are TRBV6-1 and TRBJ2-2; maybe TRBD2 (5 bases). The CDR3 consists of 16 residues. V was trimmed by 1 base and J by 0 bases, leaving 9 bases between them. Germline V CDR1 and CDR2: MNHNS, SASEGT. CDR3 region: CASSEVGSANTGELFF. In DNA, the CDR3 is TGTGCCAGCAGTGAAGTTGGGAGCGCGAACACCGGGGAGCTGTTTTTT.

The chain links TRBV19 to TRBJ2-1, with D possibly being TRBD2 (7 bases). The germline V gene has CDR1 LNHDA and CDR2 SQIVND (reference sequence). The length of the CDR3 is 12 residues. V lost 11 bases, J lost 8 bases, and 16 bases lay in between. This CDR3 is CASRPGGDEQFF. CDR3 DNA: TGTGCCTCGCGGCCGGGGGGCGATGAGCAGTTCTTC. Using reference TRBV19 and TRBJ2-1 for the parts outside the CDR3, the full variable domain is DGGITQSPKYLFRKEGQNVTLSCEQNLNHDAMYWYRQDPGQGLRLIYYSQIVNDFQKGDIAEGYSVSREKKESFPLTVTSAQKNPTAFYLCASRPGGDEQFFGPGTRLTVL.

The chain has TRBV9 and TRBJ2-1; D may be TRBD1 (5 bases). The germline V gene has CDR1 SGDLS and CDR2 YYNGEE. Trimming took 0 bases from V and 5 from J, leaving 9 bases between them. The length of the CDR3 is 14 residues. CDR3 in DNA: TGTGCCAGCAGCGTAGCTCAGGGAAACAATGAGCAGTTCTTC. It yields the protein CASSVAQGNNEQFF. Complete variable domain (other parts from reference TRBV9 and TRBJ2-1): DSGVTQTPKHLITATGQRVTLRCSPRSGDLSVYWYQQSLDQGLQFLIQYYNGEERAKGNILERFSAQQFPDLHSELNLSSLELGDSALYFCASSVAQGNNEQFFGPGTRLTVL.

The rearrangement links TRBV5-4 to TRBJ2-5; 10 positions agree with TRBD2. CDR3 size: 16 residues. Germline V gives CDR1 SGHNT, CDR2 YYREEE (reference sequence). With 2 bases clipped from V and 6 bases from J, the junction kept 10 bases outside the gene matches. CDR3 loop: CASSLSSGGLTQTQYF. The CDR3 DNA sequence: TGTGCCAGCAGCTTATCTAGCGGGGGACTTACCCAGACCCAGTACTTC.

This clone was observed a handful of times. V usage is TRBV3-1 (or the pseudogene TRBV3-2) and J usage is TRBJ1-6, with D maybe TRBD1 (5 bases). The CDR3 is made up of 17 amino acids. Germline V lookup: CDR1 LGHDT, CDR2 YNNKEL (reference sequence). Deletions cut 0 bases from V and 7 bases from J, with 16 bases between. CDR3 coding DNA: TGTGCCAGCAGCCAAGAATCCCTCAGGGTAATCAATTCACCCCTCCACTTT. It translates to CASSQESLRVINSPLHF.

The rearrangement joins TRBV7-2 to TRBJ2-1, with 12 bases fitting TRBD2. In germline, CDR1 is SGHTA, CDR2 FQGNSA. CDR3 size: 18 residues. Trimming cost V 1 base and J 10 bases; bases outside gene matches: 14. The CDR3 region has the DNA TGTGCCAGCAGCTTAGTCGTAGTGGCTAGCGGGGGGGCCGGGGAGCAGTTCTTC. As protein: CASSLVVVASGGAGEQFF.

The V and J genes are TRBV10-1 and TRBJ2-5; tentative D call: TRBD2 (7 bases). Germline V CDR1 and CDR2: WNHNN, SYGVQD (reference sequence). This CDR3 is built from 16 residues. Between the trimmed V and J ends, which lost 8 bases and 2 bases, there was a span of 21 bases. CDR3 residues: CASWTYGGQSQETQYF. CDR3 in DNA: TGCGCCAGCTGGACTTACGGGGGGCAGAGTCAAGAGACCCAGTACTTC.

V is TRBV28 and J is TRBJ1-5; the D is unclear. The V and J ends lost 2 bases and 1 base respectively, with 15 bases between them. This CDR3 has 17 amino acids. Germline assignment: CDR1 MDHEN and CDR2 SYDVKM. CDR3 loop: CASSLPQLLGSNQPQHF. In DNA, the CDR3 is TGTGCCAGCAGTTTACCCCAGCTACTCGGGAGCAATCAGCCCCAGCATTTT.

As for this clone: Other nucleotide sequences from this sample produce the same CDR3. This chain connects TRBV28 to TRBJ1-5, with TRBD1 identical over 8 bases. V was clipped by 5 bases and J by 4 bases; unmatched bases: 4. The CDR3 is 14 amino acids. Germline V gene sequence: CDR1 MDHEN, CDR2 SYDVKM. CDR3: CASSLGQGNQPQHF. The CDR3 coding sequence is TGTGCCAGCAGTCTCGGACAGGGAAATCAGCCCCAGCATTTT. Using reference TRBV28 and TRBJ1-5 for the parts outside the CDR3, the full variable domain is DVKVTQSSRYLVKRTGEKVFLECVQDMDHENMFWYRQDPGLGLRLIYFSYDVKMKEKGDIPEGYSVSREKKERFSLILESASTNQTSMYLCASSLGQGNQPQHFGDGTRLSIL.

This chain uses TRBV27 with TRBJ1-6; 11 nucleotides line up with TRBD1. With 7 bases clipped from V and 9 bases from J, the junction kept 5 bases outside the gene matches. Germline-derived CDR1 and CDR2 are MNHEY and SMNVEV (reference sequence). This CDR3 is 14 amino acids long. The CDR3 DNA is TGTGCCAGCAACCTCGGGACAGGGGGTTCACCCCTCCACTTT. It codes for CASNLGTGGSPLHF.

The V and J genes are TRBV7-2 and TRBJ1-2, with 8 bases lining up with TRBD1. The germline V gene has CDR1 SGHTA and CDR2 FQGNSA. Trimming cost V 1 base and J 8 bases; bases outside gene matches: 3. The CDR3 is 13 residues long. CDR3 in amino acids: CASSLVRGQGYTF. The CDR3 nucleotides are TGTGCCAGCAGCTTAGTCAGGGGGCAGGGCTACACCTTC.

The V call is TRBV5-8, the J call TRBJ2-2; D call uncertain. The V end lost 4 bases, the J end lost 1 base, and 8 bases lay between the germline ends. The germline CDR1 and CDR2 sequences are SGHTS and YDEGEE. CDR3 length: 14 amino acids. This CDR3 reads CASSNSGNTGELFF. The CDR3 nucleotides are TGTGCCAGCAGCAATTCAGGGAACACCGGGGAGCTGTTTTTT.

The chain recombines TRBV5-1 with TRBJ2-1; TRBD2 matches 8 bases. The V gene end was trimmed by 0 bases and the J gene end by 3 bases; junction bases not matched to a gene: 5. The CDR3 is 16 residues long. CDR1 and CDR2 (germline): SGHRS, YFSETQ. CDR3 DNA: TGCGCCAGCAGCTTGGCCTTTAGCGGGGACTACAATGAGCAGTTCTTC. Its protein product is CASSLAFSGDYNEQFF.

This clone came up once. The chain employs TRBV3-1 (or the pseudogene TRBV3-2) and TRBJ1-2, with no clear D. Trimming removed 1 base at V and 4 bases at J, with 10 bases between. CDR1 LGHDT and CDR2 YNNKEL come from the germline V gene (reference sequence). This CDR3 region has 14 residues. CDR3 nucleotide sequence: TGTGCCAGCAGCCAAGGAGTCCCTTCCTATGGCTACACCTTC. It is translated as CASSQGVPSYGYTF.

The CDR3 region is CASSLAPSGGASNEQFF. The CDR3 nucleotides are TGCGCCAGCAGCTTGGCTCCTAGCGGGGGGGCAAGTAATGAGCAGTTCTTC. The rearrangement uses TRBV5-1 and TRBJ2-1; 12 bases line up with TRBD2. The CDR3 has 17 residues. The V and J ends lost 0 bases and 7 bases, in that order; junction bases with no gene match: 8. Germline values: CDR1 SGHRS, CDR2 YFSETQ. The full variable domain, its missing parts supplied by reference TRBV5-1 and TRBJ2-1, is KAGVTQTPRYLIKTRGQQVTLSCSPISGHRSVSWYQQTPGQGLQFLFEYFSETQRNKGNFPGRFSGRQFSNSRSEMNVSTLELGDSALYLCASSLAPSGGASNEQFFGPGTRLTVL.

The V gene is TRBV7-8, the J gene TRBJ2-1; 8 bases line up with TRBD1. The V gene's germline CDR1 is SGHVS and CDR2 FQNEAQ. Trimming at V came to 0 bases and at J to 9 bases, leaving 10 bases not matched to a gene. CDR3 size: 16 residues. This CDR3 is CASSLARTGSFSEQFF. The CDR3 bases are TGTGCCAGCAGCTTAGCGAGGACAGGGTCATTTAGTGAGCAGTTCTTC. Full variable domain (outside the CDR3, taken from reference TRBV7-8 and TRBJ2-1): GAGVSQSPRYKVAKRGQDVALRCDPISGHVSLFWYQQALGQGPEFLTYFQNEAQLDKSGLPSDRFFAERPEGSVSTLKIQRTQQEDSAVYLCASSLARTGSFSEQFFGPGTRLTVL.

The genes are TRBV28 and TRBJ1-5, with D maybe TRBD1 (5 bases). CDR1 is MDHEN and CDR2 is SYDVKM in the germline V gene. The V end lost 6 bases, the J end lost 5 bases, and 17 bases lay between the germline ends. The CDR3 loop spans 15 amino acids. The DNA for the CDR3 is TGTGCCAGCAGCGCTCAGGGTGGGTCTCATCAGCCCCAGCATTTT. It is translated as CASSAQGGSHQPQHF.